These T cell receptor beta chains were read from a single sample in a study of blood T cell repertoires in COVID-19. Repertoires were generated with immunoSEQ multiplex PCR, while TCRdb's copy carries only in-frame clones and drops some. The sample yields about 180,000 clones, about nine tenths seen once. Sequencing input: peripheral blood. These receptors came from a man aged 70 or older with active or convalescent COVID-19. The CDR3 runs from the conserved cysteine through the conserved F or W. A D gene is named only where the DNA matches it firmly. The size of a clone is reported for some rows only, either as once, few or many, or as a class for expanded clones.

j_gene: TRBJ1-3
d_gene: NA
abundance: NA
v_gene: TRBV2
CDR3aa: CASSPAGSSGNTIYF
CDR3nt: TGTGCCAGCAGTCCGGCAGGGTCCTCTGGAAACACCATATATTTT

j_gene: TRBJ1-1
d_gene: NA
abundance: NA
v_gene: TRBV19
CDR3aa: CASSVDSSSEAFF
CDR3nt: TGTGCCAGTAGTGTCGACAGTTCCTCTGAAGCTTTCTTT

j_gene: TRBJ2-7
d_gene: NA
abundance: NA
v_gene: TRBV7-2
CDR3aa: CASSFNYRREQYF
CDR3nt: TGTGCCAGCAGCTTCAACTACCGGAGGGAGCAGTACTTC

j_gene: TRBJ1-6
d_gene: NA
abundance: NA
v_gene: TRBV5-6
CDR3aa: CASSLSPGENRPLHF
CDR3nt: TGTGCCAGCAGCTTGAGCCCAGGGGAGAACAGACCCCTCCACTTT

j_gene: TRBJ1-6
d_gene: NA
abundance: NA
v_gene: TRBV6-5
CDR3aa: CASSSPVPHGQSPLHF
CDR3nt: TGTGCCAGCAGTTCTCCCGTCCCACATGGGCAGTCACCCCTCCACTTT

j_gene: TRBJ1-1
d_gene: TRBD1
abundance: NA
v_gene: TRBV7-8
CDR3aa: CASSLVYRGNTEAFF
CDR3nt: TGTGCCAGCAGCTTAGTGTACAGGGGAAACACTGAAGCTTTCTTT

j_gene: TRBJ2-5
d_gene: TRBD2
abundance: NA
v_gene: TRBV18
CDR3aa: CASSPNVGGDETQYF
CDR3nt: TGTGCCAGCTCACCAAACGTCGGGGGGGATGAGACCCAGTACTTC

j_gene: TRBJ1-6
d_gene: NA
abundance: NA
v_gene: TRBV28
CDR3aa: CASSPGGANSPLHF
CDR3nt: TGTGCCAGCAGCCCGGGGGGTGCAAATTCACCCCTCCACTTT

j_gene: TRBJ1-2
d_gene: TRBD1
abundance: NA
v_gene: TRBV2
CDR3aa: CASIPPGQGGDGYTF
CDR3nt: TGTGCCAGCATTCCCCCGGGACAGGGGGGAGATGGCTACACCTTC

j_gene: TRBJ2-2
d_gene: NA
abundance: once
v_gene: TRBV29-1
CDR3aa: CSGSRGAGNTGELFF
CDR3nt: TGCAGCGGAAGCCGGGGGGCGGGGAACACCGGGGAGCTGTTTTTT

j_gene: TRBJ2-7
d_gene: NA
abundance: NA
v_gene: TRBV29-1
CDR3aa: CSVEEESYEQYF
CDR3nt: TGCAGCGTTGAAGAGGAGAGCTACGAGCAGTACTTC

j_gene: TRBJ1-5
d_gene: NA
abundance: NA
v_gene: TRBV6-2/TRBV6-3
CDR3aa: CASSYSVGGGGGQPQHF
CDR3nt: TGTGCCAGCAGTTACTCCGTGGGGGGGGGCGGAGGACAGCCCCAGCATTTT

j_gene: TRBJ2-5
d_gene: TRBD1
abundance: NA
v_gene: TRBV24-1
CDR3aa: CATSDPGTVRQETQYF
CDR3nt: TGTGCCACCAGTGATCCCGGGACAGTGCGGCAAGAGACCCAGTACTTC

j_gene: TRBJ2-1
d_gene: TRBD1
abundance: NA
v_gene: TRBV18
CDR3aa: CASSLPTGNPDNEQFF
CDR3nt: TGTGCCAGCTCACTACCGACAGGGAACCCCGACAATGAGCAGTTCTTC

j_gene: TRBJ1-2
d_gene: TRBD1
abundance: NA
v_gene: TRBV29-1
CDR3aa: CSVEGTGQSNYGYTF
CDR3nt: TGCAGCGTTGAAGGGACAGGGCAATCTAACTATGGCTACACCTTC

j_gene: TRBJ1-4
d_gene: NA
abundance: NA
v_gene: TRBV6-5
CDR3aa: CATSFYRETNEKLFF
CDR3nt: TGTGCCACCTCCTTTTACAGGGAAACTAATGAAAAACTGTTTTTT

j_gene: TRBJ2-3
d_gene: TRBD1
abundance: NA
v_gene: TRBV6-4
CDR3aa: CASSRQGDLATDTQYF
CDR3nt: TGTGCCAGCAGTAGACAGGGGGACTTAGCCACAGATACGCAGTATTTT

j_gene: TRBJ2-5
d_gene: NA
abundance: NA
v_gene: TRBV7-8
CDR3aa: CASSLGRGAFAQETQYF
CDR3nt: TGTGCCAGCAGCTTAGGTCGCGGGGCTTTTGCTCAAGAGACCCAGTACTTC

j_gene: TRBJ1-5
d_gene: NA
abundance: NA
v_gene: TRBV5-1
CDR3aa: CASSLSGTRNQPQHF
CDR3nt: TGCGCCAGCAGCTTGAGCGGAACCCGCAATCAGCCCCAGCATTTT

j_gene: TRBJ2-1
d_gene: NA
abundance: NA
v_gene: TRBV7-7
CDR3aa: CASSLGGPYNEQFF
CDR3nt: TGTGCTAGCAGCTTAGGCGGCCCCTACAATGAGCAGTTCTTC

j_gene: TRBJ1-1
d_gene: NA
abundance: once
v_gene: TRBV19
CDR3aa: CASSIFRGRGTEAFF
CDR3nt: TGTGCCAGTAGTATCTTCAGGGGAAGAGGCACTGAAGCTTTCTTT

j_gene: TRBJ1-2
d_gene: NA
abundance: NA
v_gene: TRBV18
CDR3aa: CASSPPGGGNYGYTF
CDR3nt: TGTGCCAGCTCCCCCCCTGGGGGGGGTAACTATGGCTACACCTTC

j_gene: TRBJ2-6
d_gene: NA
abundance: NA
v_gene: TRBV27
CDR3aa: CASSSPGQGANVLTF
CDR3nt: TGTGCCAGCAGTTCACCGGGACAAGGGGCCAACGTCCTGACTTTC

j_gene: TRBJ1-6
d_gene: NA
abundance: NA
v_gene: TRBV2
CDR3aa: CASTQDRPRVDSPLHF
CDR3nt: TGTGCCAGCACCCAAGATCGACCCAGGGTAGATTCACCCCTCCACTTT

j_gene: TRBJ1-2
d_gene: NA
abundance: NA
v_gene: TRBV11-2
CDR3aa: CASSFLQGYGYTF
CDR3nt: TGTGCCAGCAGCTTCCTACAGGGATATGGCTACACCTTC

j_gene: TRBJ1-2
d_gene: NA
abundance: once
v_gene: TRBV28
CDR3aa: CASRQSANYGYTF
CDR3nt: TGTGCCAGCAGGCAGAGCGCTAACTATGGCTACACCTTC

j_gene: TRBJ1-1
d_gene: TRBD1
abundance: NA
v_gene: TRBV3-1/TRBV3-2
CDR3aa: CASSLRQGADEAFF
CDR3nt: TGTGCCAGCAGCCTCCGACAGGGGGCAGATGAAGCTTTCTTT

j_gene: TRBJ1-1
d_gene: TRBD1
abundance: NA
v_gene: TRBV29-1
CDR3aa: CSVQGTGGFGTEAFF
CDR3nt: TGCAGCGTTCAAGGTACAGGGGGTTTTGGCACTGAAGCTTTCTTT

j_gene: TRBJ1-2
d_gene: TRBD1
abundance: NA
v_gene: TRBV18
CDR3aa: CASSSTGSRDGYTF
CDR3nt: TGTGCCAGCTCATCGACAGGGAGCCGGGATGGCTACACCTTC

j_gene: TRBJ1-3
d_gene: NA
abundance: NA
v_gene: TRBV15
CDR3aa: CATSINSGNTIYF
CDR3nt: TGTGCCACCAGCATAAACTCTGGAAACACCATATATTTT

j_gene: TRBJ1-2
d_gene: NA
abundance: NA
v_gene: TRBV29-1
CDR3aa: CSHRDNANYGYTF
CDR3nt: TGCAGCCACCGGGACAATGCCAACTATGGCTACACCTTC

j_gene: TRBJ1-4
d_gene: TRBD1
abundance: NA
v_gene: TRBV27
CDR3aa: CASSTIRGLNEKLFF
CDR3nt: TGTGCCAGCAGTACAATCAGGGGGCTTAATGAAAAACTGTTTTTT

j_gene: TRBJ2-1
d_gene: NA
abundance: few
v_gene: TRBV6-2/TRBV6-3
CDR3aa: CASSYSSGQPYNEQFF
CDR3nt: TGTGCCAGCAGTTACTCGTCCGGACAACCCTACAATGAGCAGTTCTTC

j_gene: TRBJ2-5
d_gene: NA
abundance: NA
v_gene: TRBV7-7
CDR3aa: CASSYRVRETQYF
CDR3nt: TGTGCCAGCAGTTACAGGGTTCGAGAGACCCAGTACTTC

j_gene: TRBJ1-2
d_gene: TRBD1
abundance: NA
v_gene: TRBV15
CDR3aa: CATSRDRGDYGYTF
CDR3nt: TGTGCCACCAGCAGGGACAGGGGAGACTATGGCTACACCTTC

j_gene: TRBJ1-5
d_gene: NA
abundance: NA
v_gene: TRBV5-1
CDR3aa: CASSEEGHQPQHF
CDR3nt: TGCGCCAGCAGCGAGGAGGGACATCAGCCCCAGCATTTT

j_gene: TRBJ1-6
d_gene: TRBD1
abundance: NA
v_gene: TRBV7-2
CDR3aa: CASSLLQGNNSPLHF
CDR3nt: TGTGCCAGCAGCTTATTACAGGGGAATAATTCACCCCTCCACTTT

j_gene: TRBJ1-1
d_gene: NA
abundance: once
v_gene: TRBV10-1
CDR3aa: CASSEGQPNTEAFF
CDR3nt: TGCGCCAGCAGTGAGGGACAGCCGAACACTGAAGCTTTCTTT

j_gene: TRBJ2-3
d_gene: TRBD2
abundance: NA
v_gene: TRBV7-8
CDR3aa: CASSRTSGSYDTQYF
CDR3nt: TGTGCCAGCAGCCGGACTAGCGGTAGTTACGATACGCAGTATTTT

j_gene: TRBJ2-3
d_gene: TRBD2
abundance: NA
v_gene: TRBV6-5
CDR3aa: CAITLSGGPGDTQYF
CDR3nt: TGTGCCATCACCCTAAGCGGGGGGCCCGGGGATACGCAGTATTTT

j_gene: TRBJ1-1
d_gene: NA
abundance: NA
v_gene: TRBV18
CDR3aa: CASSPGTVNTEAFF
CDR3nt: TGTGCCAGCTCACCAGGGACTGTGAACACTGAAGCTTTCTTT

j_gene: TRBJ1-1
d_gene: TRBD1
abundance: NA
v_gene: TRBV6-2/TRBV6-3
CDR3aa: CASSYRTGAPRNTEAFF
CDR3nt: TGTGCCAGCAGTTACAGGACAGGGGCCCCGAGGAACACTGAAGCTTTCTTT

j_gene: TRBJ1-2
d_gene: NA
abundance: NA
v_gene: TRBV4-3
CDR3aa: CASSQEGQFGYTF
CDR3nt: TGCGCCAGCAGCCAAGAGGGGCAGTTCGGCTACACCTTC

j_gene: TRBJ2-2
d_gene: NA
abundance: NA
v_gene: TRBV29-1
CDR3aa: CSGGQGEAGELFF
CDR3nt: TGCAGTGGAGGGCAGGGGGAGGCCGGGGAGCTGTTTTTT

j_gene: TRBJ1-4
d_gene: NA
abundance: NA
v_gene: TRBV20-1
CDR3aa: CSASTGRVREKLFF
CDR3nt: TGCAGTGCTAGTACTGGCAGGGTACGTGAAAAACTGTTTTTT

j_gene: TRBJ1-1
d_gene: TRBD1
abundance: few
v_gene: TRBV6-5
CDR3aa: CASSFRDRGLLGVAFF
CDR3nt: TGTGCCAGCAGTTTCCGGGACAGGGGGCTTTTAGGAGTGGCTTTCTTT

j_gene: TRBJ1-5
d_gene: NA
abundance: NA
v_gene: TRBV7-6
CDR3aa: CASSEGRGLWQPQHF
CDR3nt: TGTGCCAGCAGCGAAGGACGGGGTTTGTGGCAGCCCCAGCATTTT

j_gene: TRBJ2-3
d_gene: NA
abundance: NA
v_gene: TRBV7-2
CDR3aa: CASSLGFYSTDTQYF
CDR3nt: TGTGCCAGCAGCTTAGGGTTCTATAGCACAGATACGCAGTATTTT